This T cell receptor (beta chain) is drawn from a study of T cell responses to AZD1222 COVID-19 vaccine. Study summary: Investigators merged groups given second doses at roughly 4 or roughly 12 weeks.

The table came from immunoSEQ multiplex PCR; TCRdb's copy has only in-frame clones and leaves some out. The table records under 200,000 clones, 90% to 95% of them present only once. For this clone: No antigen is known for it.

Study-wide results and limits: Regions left unmutated in variants are reportedly the target of nearly half of spike-specific TCRs. The peak T cell response came first, and repertoires were sampled only after it.

Specimen: peripheral blood, collected on day 0 of AZD1222 vaccination. The sequence was collected from an adult in good health.

The CDR3 region is CASPGRNTGELFF. CDR3 nucleotides: TGTGCCAGCCCCGGGCGGAACACCGGGGAGCTGTTTTTT. This rearrangement joins TRBV7-3 to TRBJ2-2, with D unclear. Trimming removed 8 bases at V and 1 base at J, with 8 bases between. This CDR3 has 13 amino acids. Germline V CDR1 and CDR2: SGHTA, FQGTGA.